This TCR beta chain comes out of a study of T-cell reconstitution after alpha-beta-depleted transplantation in children. Unique molecular identifiers were used to barcode this TCRbeta library. TCRdb reprocessed the PCR reads with MiXCR, giving one entry per CDR3 protein. This table holds over 100,000 distinct CDR3 sequences, about 7.5% found once. The germline V gene encodes CDR1 SGHVT and CDR2 SQSDAQ. V gave up 1 base and J gave up 0 bases, with 14 bases separating them. The CDR3 sequence is 17 residues long. General observations from the study: Newly made T cells mostly supplied T-cell counts and diversity one year after transplant. In some patients, recipient T cells and intrathymic progenitors surviving conditioning explained high day-60 diversity. About two months after transplant, alpha-beta T cells reportedly came from several hundred expanded graft clones.

This clonotype was recorded many times. What it recognizes is unknown. This sample comprised PBMCs, obtained before TCRalphabeta/CD19-depleted stem cell transplant. The V call is TRBV7-4, the J call TRBJ2-3, with D possibly being TRBD1 (6 bases). The sequence was collected from a boy aged 2 to 10 with acute lymphoblastic leukemia, due to receive a stem cell transplant. CDR3 sequence: CASSLEQGTASTDTQYF. In nucleotides, the CDR3 is TGTGCCAGCAGCTTAGAGCAGGGGACGGCTAGCACAGATACGCAGTATTTT.